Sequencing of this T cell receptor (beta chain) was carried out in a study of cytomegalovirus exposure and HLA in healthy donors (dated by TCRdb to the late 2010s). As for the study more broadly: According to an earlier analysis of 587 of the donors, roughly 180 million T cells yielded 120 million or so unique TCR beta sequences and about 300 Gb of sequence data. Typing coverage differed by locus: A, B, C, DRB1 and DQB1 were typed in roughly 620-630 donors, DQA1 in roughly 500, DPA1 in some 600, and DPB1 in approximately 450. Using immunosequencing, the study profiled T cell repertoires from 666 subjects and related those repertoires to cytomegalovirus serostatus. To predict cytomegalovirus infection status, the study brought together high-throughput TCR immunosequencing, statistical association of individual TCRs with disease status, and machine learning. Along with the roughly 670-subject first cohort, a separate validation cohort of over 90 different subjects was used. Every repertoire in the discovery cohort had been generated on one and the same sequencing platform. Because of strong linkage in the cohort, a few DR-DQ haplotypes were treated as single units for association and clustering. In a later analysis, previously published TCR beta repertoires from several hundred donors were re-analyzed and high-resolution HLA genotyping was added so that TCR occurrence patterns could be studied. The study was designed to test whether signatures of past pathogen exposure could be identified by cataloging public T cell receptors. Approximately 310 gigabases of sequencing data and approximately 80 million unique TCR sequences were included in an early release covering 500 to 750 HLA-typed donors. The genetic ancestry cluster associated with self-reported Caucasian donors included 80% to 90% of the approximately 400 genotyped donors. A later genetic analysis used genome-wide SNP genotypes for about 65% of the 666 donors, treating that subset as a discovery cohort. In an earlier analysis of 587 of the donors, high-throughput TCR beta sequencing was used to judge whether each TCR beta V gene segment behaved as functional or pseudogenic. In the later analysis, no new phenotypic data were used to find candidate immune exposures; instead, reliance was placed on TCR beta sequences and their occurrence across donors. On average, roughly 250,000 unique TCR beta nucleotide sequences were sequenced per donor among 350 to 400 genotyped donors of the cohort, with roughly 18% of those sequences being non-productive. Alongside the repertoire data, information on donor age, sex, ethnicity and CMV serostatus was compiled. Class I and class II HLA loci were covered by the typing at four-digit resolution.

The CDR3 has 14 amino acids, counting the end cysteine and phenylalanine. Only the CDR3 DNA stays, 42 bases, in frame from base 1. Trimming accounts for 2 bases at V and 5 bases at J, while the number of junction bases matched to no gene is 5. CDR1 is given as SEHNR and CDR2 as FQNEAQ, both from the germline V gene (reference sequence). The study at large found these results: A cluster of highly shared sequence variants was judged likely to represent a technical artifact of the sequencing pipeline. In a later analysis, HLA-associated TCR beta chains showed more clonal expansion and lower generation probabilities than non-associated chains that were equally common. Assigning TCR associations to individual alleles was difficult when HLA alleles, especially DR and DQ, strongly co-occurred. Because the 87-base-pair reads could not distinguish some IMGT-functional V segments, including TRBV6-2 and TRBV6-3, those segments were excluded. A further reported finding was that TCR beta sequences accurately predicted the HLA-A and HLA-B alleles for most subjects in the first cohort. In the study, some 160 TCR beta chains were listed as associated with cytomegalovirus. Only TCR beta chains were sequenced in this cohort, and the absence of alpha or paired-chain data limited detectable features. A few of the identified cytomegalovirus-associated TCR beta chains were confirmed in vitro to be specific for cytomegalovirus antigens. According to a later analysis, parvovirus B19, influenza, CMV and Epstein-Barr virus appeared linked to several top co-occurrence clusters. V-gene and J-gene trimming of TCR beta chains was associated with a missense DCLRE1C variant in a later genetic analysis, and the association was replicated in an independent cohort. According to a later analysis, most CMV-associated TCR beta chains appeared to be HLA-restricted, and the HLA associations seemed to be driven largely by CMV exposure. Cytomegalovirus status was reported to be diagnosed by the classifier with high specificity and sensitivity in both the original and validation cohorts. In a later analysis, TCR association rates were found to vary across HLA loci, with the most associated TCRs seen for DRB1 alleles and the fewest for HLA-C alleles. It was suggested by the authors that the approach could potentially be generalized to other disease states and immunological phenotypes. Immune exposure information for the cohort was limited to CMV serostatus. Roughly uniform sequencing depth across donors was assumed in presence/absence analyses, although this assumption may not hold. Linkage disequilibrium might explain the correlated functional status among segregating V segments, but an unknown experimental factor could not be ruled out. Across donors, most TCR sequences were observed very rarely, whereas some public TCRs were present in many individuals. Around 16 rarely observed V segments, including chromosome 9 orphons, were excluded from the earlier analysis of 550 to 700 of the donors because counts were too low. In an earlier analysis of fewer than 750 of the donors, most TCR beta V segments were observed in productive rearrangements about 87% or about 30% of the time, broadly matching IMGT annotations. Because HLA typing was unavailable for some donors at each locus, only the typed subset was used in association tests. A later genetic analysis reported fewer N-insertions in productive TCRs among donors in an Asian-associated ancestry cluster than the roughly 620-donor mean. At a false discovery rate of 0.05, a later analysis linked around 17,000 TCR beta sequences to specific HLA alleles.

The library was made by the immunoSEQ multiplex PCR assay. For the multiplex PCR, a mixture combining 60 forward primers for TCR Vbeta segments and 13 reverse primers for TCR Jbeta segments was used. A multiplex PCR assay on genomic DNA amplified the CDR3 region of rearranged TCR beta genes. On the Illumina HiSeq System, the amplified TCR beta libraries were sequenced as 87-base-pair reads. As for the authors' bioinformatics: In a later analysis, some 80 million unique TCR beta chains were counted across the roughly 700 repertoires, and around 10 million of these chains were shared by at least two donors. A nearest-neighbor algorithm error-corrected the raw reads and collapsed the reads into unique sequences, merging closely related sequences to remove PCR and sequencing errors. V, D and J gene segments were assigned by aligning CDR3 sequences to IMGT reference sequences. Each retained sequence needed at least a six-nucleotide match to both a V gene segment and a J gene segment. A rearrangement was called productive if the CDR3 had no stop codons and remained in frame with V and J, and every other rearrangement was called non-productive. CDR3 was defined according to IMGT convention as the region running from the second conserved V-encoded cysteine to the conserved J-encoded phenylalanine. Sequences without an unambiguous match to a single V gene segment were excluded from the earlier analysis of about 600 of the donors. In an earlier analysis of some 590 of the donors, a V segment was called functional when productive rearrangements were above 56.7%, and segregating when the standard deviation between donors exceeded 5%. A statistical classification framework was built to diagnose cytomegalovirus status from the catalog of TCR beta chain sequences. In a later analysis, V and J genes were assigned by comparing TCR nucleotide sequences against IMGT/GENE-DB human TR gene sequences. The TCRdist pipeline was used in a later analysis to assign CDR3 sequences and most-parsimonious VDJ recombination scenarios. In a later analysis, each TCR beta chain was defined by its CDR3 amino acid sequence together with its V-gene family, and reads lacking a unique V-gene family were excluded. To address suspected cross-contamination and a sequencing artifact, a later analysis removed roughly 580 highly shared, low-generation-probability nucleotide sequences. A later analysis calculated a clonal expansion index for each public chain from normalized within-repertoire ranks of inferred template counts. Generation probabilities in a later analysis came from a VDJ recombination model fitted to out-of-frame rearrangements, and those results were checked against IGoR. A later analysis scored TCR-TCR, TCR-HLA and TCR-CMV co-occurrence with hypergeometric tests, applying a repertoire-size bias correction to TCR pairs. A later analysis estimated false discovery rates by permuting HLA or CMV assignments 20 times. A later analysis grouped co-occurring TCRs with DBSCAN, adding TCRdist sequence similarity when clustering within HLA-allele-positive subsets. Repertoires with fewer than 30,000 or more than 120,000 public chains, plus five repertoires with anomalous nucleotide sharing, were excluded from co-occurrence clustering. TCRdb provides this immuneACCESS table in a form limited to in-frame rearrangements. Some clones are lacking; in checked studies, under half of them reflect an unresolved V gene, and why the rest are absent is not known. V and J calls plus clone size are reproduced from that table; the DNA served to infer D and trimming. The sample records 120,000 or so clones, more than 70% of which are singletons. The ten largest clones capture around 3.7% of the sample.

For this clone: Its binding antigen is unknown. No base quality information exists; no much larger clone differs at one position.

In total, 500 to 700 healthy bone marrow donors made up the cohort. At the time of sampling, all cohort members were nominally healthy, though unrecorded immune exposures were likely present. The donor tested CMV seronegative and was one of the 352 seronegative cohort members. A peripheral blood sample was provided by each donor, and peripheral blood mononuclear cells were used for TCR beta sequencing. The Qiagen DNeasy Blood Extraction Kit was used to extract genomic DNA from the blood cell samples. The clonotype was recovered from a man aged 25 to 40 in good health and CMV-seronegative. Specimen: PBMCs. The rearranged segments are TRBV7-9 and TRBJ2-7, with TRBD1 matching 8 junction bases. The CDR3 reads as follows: CASSLTGTGDEQYF. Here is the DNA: TGTGCCAGCAGCTTAACTGGGACAGGTGACGAGCAGTACTTC.